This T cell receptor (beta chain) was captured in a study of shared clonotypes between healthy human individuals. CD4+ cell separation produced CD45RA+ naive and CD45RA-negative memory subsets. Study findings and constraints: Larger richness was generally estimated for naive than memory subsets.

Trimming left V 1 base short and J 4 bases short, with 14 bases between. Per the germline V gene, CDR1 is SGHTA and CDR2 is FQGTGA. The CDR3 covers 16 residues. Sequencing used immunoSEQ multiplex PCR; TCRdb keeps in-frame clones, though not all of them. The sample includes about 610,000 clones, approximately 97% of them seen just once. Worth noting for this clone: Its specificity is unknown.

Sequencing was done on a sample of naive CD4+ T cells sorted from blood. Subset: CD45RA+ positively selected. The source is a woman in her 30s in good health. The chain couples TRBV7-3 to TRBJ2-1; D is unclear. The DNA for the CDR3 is TGTGCCAGCAGCTTAAGTCTACTCGACGGGTACAATGAGCAGTTCTTC. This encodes CASSLSLLDGYNEQFF.